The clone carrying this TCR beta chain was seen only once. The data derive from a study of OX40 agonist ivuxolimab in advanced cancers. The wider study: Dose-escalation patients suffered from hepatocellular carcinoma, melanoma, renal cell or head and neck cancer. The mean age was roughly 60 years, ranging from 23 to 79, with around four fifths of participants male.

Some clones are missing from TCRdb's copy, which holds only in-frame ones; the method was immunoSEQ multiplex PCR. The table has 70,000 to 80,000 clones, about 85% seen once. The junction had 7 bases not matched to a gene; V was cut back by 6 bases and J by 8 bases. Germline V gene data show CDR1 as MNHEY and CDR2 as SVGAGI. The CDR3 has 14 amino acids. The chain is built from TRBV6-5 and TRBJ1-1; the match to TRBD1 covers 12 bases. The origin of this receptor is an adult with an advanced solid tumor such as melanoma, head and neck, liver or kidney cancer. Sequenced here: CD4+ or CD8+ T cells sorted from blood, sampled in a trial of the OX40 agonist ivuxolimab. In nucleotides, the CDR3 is TGTGCCAGCAGCCCCGGGACAGGGGGCTTCGAAGCTTTCTTT. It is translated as CASSPGTGGFEAFF.